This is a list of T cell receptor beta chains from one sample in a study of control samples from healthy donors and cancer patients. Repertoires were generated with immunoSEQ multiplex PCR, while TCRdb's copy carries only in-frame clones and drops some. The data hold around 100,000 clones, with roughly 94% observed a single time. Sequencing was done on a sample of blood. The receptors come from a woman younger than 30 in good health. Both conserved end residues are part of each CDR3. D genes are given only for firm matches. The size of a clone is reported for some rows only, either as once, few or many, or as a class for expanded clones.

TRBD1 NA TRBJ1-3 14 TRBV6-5 CASSNRGPGNTIYF TGTGCCAGCAGTAACAGGGGCCCTGGAAACACCATATATTTT
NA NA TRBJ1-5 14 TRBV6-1 CASSEENSNQPQHF TGTGCCAGCAGTGAAGAGAATAGCAATCAGCCCCAGCATTTT
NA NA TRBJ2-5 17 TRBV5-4 CASSLAPTGTLQETQYF TGTGCCAGCAGCTTGGCCCCGACAGGCACCCTCCAAGAGACCCAGTACTTC
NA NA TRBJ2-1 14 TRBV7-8 CASSLGDPFAEQFF TGTGCCAGCAGCTTAGGGGACCCCTTTGCTGAGCAGTTCTTC
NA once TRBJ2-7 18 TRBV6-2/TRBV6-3 CASSYDPVVGLSSYEQYF TGTGCCAGCAGTTACGACCCCGTTGTCGGGCTGAGCTCCTACGAGCAGTACTTC
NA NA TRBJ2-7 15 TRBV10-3 CAIGNRVSGDYEQYF TGTGCCATCGGTAACAGGGTTTCCGGGGACTACGAGCAGTACTTC
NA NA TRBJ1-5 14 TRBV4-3 CASSQGSSSEPQHF TGCGCCAGCAGCCAGGGCAGTTCATCGGAGCCCCAGCATTTT
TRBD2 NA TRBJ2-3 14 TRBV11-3 CASSVTSGVDTQYF TGTGCCAGCAGCGTGACTAGCGGGGTGGATACGCAGTATTTT
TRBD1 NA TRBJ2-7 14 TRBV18 CASSPQTGAVEQYF TGTGCCAGCTCACCTCAGACAGGGGCGGTCGAGCAGTACTTC
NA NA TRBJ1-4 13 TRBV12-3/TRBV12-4 CASSLGTNEKLFF TGTGCCAGCAGTTTAGGGACTAATGAAAAACTGTTTTTT
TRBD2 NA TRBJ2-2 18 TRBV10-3 CAIGFLRGREANTGELFF TGTGCCATCGGATTTCTTCGCGGGAGGGAAGCGAACACCGGGGAGCTGTTTTTT
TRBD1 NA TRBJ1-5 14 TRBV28 CATQMTGENQPQHF TGTGCCACCCAGATGACAGGGGAAAATCAGCCCCAGCATTTT
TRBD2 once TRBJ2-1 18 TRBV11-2 CASSWDSRLAGDYNEQFF TGTGCCAGCAGCTGGGACTCAAGACTAGCGGGGGACTACAATGAGCAGTTCTTC
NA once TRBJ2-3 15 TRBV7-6 CASSPGGGGTDTQYF TGTGCCAGCAGCCCTGGAGGAGGGGGGACAGATACGCAGTATTTT
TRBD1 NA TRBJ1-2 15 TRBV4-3 CASSQADDRGEGYTF TGCGCCAGCAGCCAAGCAGATGACAGGGGCGAGGGCTACACCTTC
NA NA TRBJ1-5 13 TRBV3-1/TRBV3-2 CASSQQINQPQHF TGTGCCAGCAGCCAACAGATCAATCAGCCCCAGCATTTT
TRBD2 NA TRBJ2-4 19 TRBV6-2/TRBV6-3 CASSYPGTSGGLAKNIQYF TGTGCCAGCAGTTACCCAGGGACTAGCGGGGGCTTGGCCAAAAACATTCAGTACTTC
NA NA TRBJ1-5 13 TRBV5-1 CASSSGQNQPQHF TGCGCCAGCAGCTCAGGACAGAATCAGCCCCAGCATTTT
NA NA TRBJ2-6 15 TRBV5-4 CASSSQGSGANVLTF TGTGCCAGCAGCTCTCAGGGATCTGGGGCCAACGTCCTGACTTTC
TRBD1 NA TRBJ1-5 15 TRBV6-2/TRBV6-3 CASSQPGQNNQPQHF TGTGCCAGCAGTCAACCGGGACAGAATAATCAGCCCCAGCATTTT
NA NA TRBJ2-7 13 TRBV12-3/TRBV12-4 CASTLKGHPEQYF TGTGCCAGCACCTTAAAGGGACACCCCGAGCAGTACTTC
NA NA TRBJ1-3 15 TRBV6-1 CASSEGVDSGNTIYF TGTGCCAGCAGTGAAGGGGTGGACTCTGGAAACACCATATATTTT
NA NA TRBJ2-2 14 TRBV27 CASSNPHFTGELFF TGTGCCAGCAGTAACCCTCACTTCACCGGGGAGCTGTTTTTT
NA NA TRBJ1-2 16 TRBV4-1 CASSQVGQRPNYGYTF TGCGCCAGCAGCCAAGTCGGACAGAGACCTAACTATGGCTACACCTTC
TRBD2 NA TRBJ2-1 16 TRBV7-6 CASSLAGGRPDNEQFF TGTGCCAGCAGCTTAGCTGGCGGGAGGCCAGACAATGAGCAGTTCTTC
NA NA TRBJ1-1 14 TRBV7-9 CASSLLGENTEAFF TGTGCCAGCAGCTTATTAGGGGAGAACACTGAAGCTTTCTTT
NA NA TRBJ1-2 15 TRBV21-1 CASSKDLGPYYGYTF TGTGCCAGCAGCAAAGACCTGGGGCCCTACTATGGCTACACCTTC
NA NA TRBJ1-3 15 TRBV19 CASSNKKGYGNTIYF TGTGCCAGTAGTAACAAGAAAGGGTATGGAAACACCATATATTTT
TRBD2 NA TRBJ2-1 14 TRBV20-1 CSASDWGLADEQFF TGCAGTGCTAGTGATTGGGGACTAGCGGATGAGCAGTTCTTC
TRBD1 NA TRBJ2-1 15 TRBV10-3 CASEDRGQLGNEQFF TGTGCCTCGGAGGACAGGGGGCAACTAGGGAATGAGCAGTTCTTC
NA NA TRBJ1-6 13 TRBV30 CAWGYQRDSPLHF TGTGCCTGGGGCTATCAGAGGGATTCACCCCTCCACTTT
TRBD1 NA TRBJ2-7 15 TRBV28 CASSPTTGGYAEQYF TGTGCCAGCAGTCCAACAACAGGGGGCTATGCCGAGCAGTACTTC
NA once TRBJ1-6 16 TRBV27 CASSIRWLSYNSPLHF TGTGCCAGCAGCATCCGATGGCTCTCCTATAATTCACCCCTCCACTTT
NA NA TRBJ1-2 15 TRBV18 CASSPAGGGSYGYTF TGTGCCAGCTCACCAGCCGGAGGGGGTAGCTATGGCTACACCTTC
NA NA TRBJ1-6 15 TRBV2 CASSVDDSPSSPLHF TGTGCCAGCAGTGTGGATGACAGTCCAAGTTCACCCCTCCACTTT
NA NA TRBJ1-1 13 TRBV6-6 CASIIAPSTEAFF TGTGCCAGCATCATAGCCCCTAGCACTGAAGCTTTCTTT
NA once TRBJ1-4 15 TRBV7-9 CASSLATITNEKLFF TGTGCCAGCAGCTTAGCGACAATAACTAATGAAAAACTGTTTTTT
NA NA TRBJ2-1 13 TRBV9 CASSVRGYNEQFF TGTGCCAGCAGCGTGAGGGGCTACAATGAGCAGTTCTTC
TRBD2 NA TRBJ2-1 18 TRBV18 CASSPGLAGASSYNEQFF TGTGCCAGCTCACCCGGACTAGCGGGTGCAAGCTCCTACAATGAGCAGTTCTTC
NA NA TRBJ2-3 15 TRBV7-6 CASSLAALGTDTQYF TGTGCCAGCAGCTTAGCGGCGTTAGGTACAGATACGCAGTATTTT